In its sample, the clone carrying this TCR beta chain was seen many times. Its antigen is still unknown. A quantitative 5'-RACE method, one with molecular barcodes, was used to make TCR beta libraries. Using its own MiXCR run on the 5' RACE reads, TCRdb lists one record per CDR3 protein. Of about 240,000 distinct CDR3 sequences listed, roughly a quarter are singletons. The data belong to a study of CD8 T cells in ankylosing spondylitis. Findings and limits, study-wide: CD8+ cells made up the disease-linked clones, which were relatively rare in peripheral blood. Reportedly, significant enrichment of disease-linked clones occurred in matched ankylosing spondylitis synovial fluid. A motif of 7 to 9 highly homologous TCR beta variants was seen as apparently characteristic of ankylosing spondylitis blood.

Sequencing was done on a sample of blood, either unsorted or a sorted T cell fraction (not recorded which). The origin of this receptor is a male donor with ankylosing spondylitis or in good health (not recorded which).

The CDR3 DNA reads TGTGCCAGCAGCTTAGTAGAGGGACAGGGGGTGAGCTACACCTTC. Translation gives CASSLVEGQGVSYTF. The chain combines TRBV11-2 with TRBJ1-2, with 11 bases matching TRBD1. Trimming at V came to 1 base and at J to 9 bases, leaving 7 bases not matched to a gene. Per the germline V gene, CDR1 is SGHAT and CDR2 is FQNNGV. The CDR3 has 15 residues.